Listed here are 18 T cell receptor beta chains from one sample, sequenced in a study of siplizumab effects on memory and regulatory T cells. Method: immunoSEQ multiplex PCR; TCRdb's copy keeps in-frame clones and lacks some. This table holds about 72,000 clones, more than 80% found once. Material: CD8+ T cells sorted from blood. These TCRs come from a human donor in good health.

On this clone itself: Other nucleotide sequences in the sample specify the same CDR3. V is TRBV9 and J is TRBJ2-2, with unresolved D. The CDR3 totals 12 residues. Deletions cut 0 bases from V and 8 bases from J, with 5 bases between. Germline CDR1 is SGDLS and CDR2 is YYNGEE. The CDR3 DNA sequence: TGTGCCAGCAGCGTAGATGGGGGGGAGCTGTTTTTT. This translates into CASSVDGGELFF.

This chain links TRBV10-1 with TRBJ1-1; TRBD1 is a possible D gene (6 bases). The germline CDR1 and CDR2 sequences are WNHNN and SYGVQD (reference sequence). The CDR3 spans 13 residues. Trimming shortened V by 3 bases and J by 4 bases, and 9 bases separated the two germline ends. Here the CDR3 reads CASSEQGFTEAFF. The CDR3 DNA reads as TGCGCCAGCAGTGAACAGGGATTCACTGAAGCTTTCTTT.

The chain links TRBV29-1 to TRBJ2-1; 7 bases line up with TRBD1. Germline trimming cut 6 bases from V and 4 bases from J; bases unmatched to any gene: 12. Germline CDR1 reads SQVTM; CDR2 reads ANQGSEA. The CDR3 covers 15 residues. CDR3 loop: CSVVAWDREYNEQFF. The CDR3, as DNA: TGCAGCGTCGTTGCTTGGGACAGAGAATACAATGAGCAGTTCTTC.

The V call is TRBV4-2, the J call TRBJ2-5; 7 nucleotides match TRBD1. With 0 bases clipped from V and 3 bases from J, the junction kept 7 bases outside the gene matches. This CDR3 comprises 16 residues. CDR1 and CDR2 (germline): LGHNA, YNFKEQ. The chain's CDR3 is CASSQESLGGEETQYF. As DNA, the CDR3 is TGTGCCAGCAGCCAAGAGTCATTAGGGGGCGAAGAGACCCAGTACTTC.

The chain couples TRBV19 to TRBJ2-1, with 8 bases aligning to TRBD2. This CDR3 region has 18 residues. The ends lost 11 bases at V and 8 bases at J; junction bases unmatched: 26. CDR1 LNHDA and CDR2 SQIVND come from the germline V gene (reference sequence). CDR3 amino acids: CASRGPGDTAGANHEQFF. CDR3 nucleotides: TGTGCCTCCCGGGGGCCTGGGGATACAGCGGGAGCTAATCATGAGCAGTTCTTC.

The chain is built from TRBV10-1 and TRBJ2-7; a possible D gene is TRBD1 (6 bases). The CDR3 covers 14 residues. Germline V gene sequence: CDR1 WNHNN, CDR2 SYGVQD (reference sequence). V lost 3 bases and J lost 2, with 11 bases in between. The CDR3 loop reads CASSDRGQTYEQYF. The CDR3 DNA follows: TGCGCCAGCAGTGACCGAGGACAGACCTACGAGCAGTACTTC.

The V call is TRBV14, the J call TRBJ2-1; D not resolved. V was cut by 0 bases and J by 7 bases, with 7 bases left in between. CDR3 length: 13 residues. CDR1 and CDR2 (germline): SGHDN, FVKESK. The CDR3 sequence: CASSQERWNEQFF. CDR3 nucleotide sequence: TGTGCCAGCAGCCAAGAAAGGTGGAATGAGCAGTTCTTC. Drawing the rest from reference TRBV14 and TRBJ2-1, the complete variable domain is EAGVTQFPSHSVIEKGQTVTLRCDPISGHDNLYWYRRVMGKEIKFLLHFVKESKQDESGMPNNRFLAERTGGTYSTLKVQPAELEDSGVYFCASSQERWNEQFFGPGTRLTVL.

The rearrangement links TRBV27 to TRBJ2-7, with D possibly matching TRBD1 (7 bases). Germline V gene sequence: CDR1 MNHEY, CDR2 SMNVEV (reference sequence). CDR3 size: 15 residues. Trimming cost V 4 bases and J 4 bases, with 17 bases left between them. The CDR3 DNA reads TGTGCCAGCAGTTCCGGGACAGCGGAGGGTTACGAGCAGTACTTC. It is translated as CASSSGTAEGYEQYF.

This clone has just one count. This rearrangement joins TRBV4-1 to TRBJ1-1, with TRBD1 matching over 8 bases. Per germline, CDR1 MGHRA and CDR2 YSYEKL. This CDR3 has 15 amino acids. The V and J ends lost 3 bases and 4 bases, in that order; junction bases with no gene match: 7. The CDR3 DNA reads as TGCGCCAGCAGCCATCCCCAGGGGGCGTTCACTGAAGCTTTCTTT. This codes for CASSHPQGAFTEAFF.

The chain couples TRBV29-1 to TRBJ1-2; D not certain. The CDR3 runs 14 residues. V lost 0 bases and J 4 bases, leaving 12 bases between the germline ends. Germline loops: CDR1 SQVTM, CDR2 ANQGSEA. CDR3 loop: CSVEDLPGSYGYTF. The DNA for the CDR3 is TGCAGCGTTGAAGATCTGCCAGGCAGCTATGGCTACACCTTC. Full variable domain (remainder filled in from reference TRBV29-1 and TRBJ1-2): SAVISQKPSRDICQRGTSLTIQCQVDSQVTMMFWYRQQPGQSLTLIATANQGSEATYESGFVIDKFPISRPNLTFSTLTVSNMSPEDSSIYLCSVEDLPGSYGYTFGSGTRLTVV.

This clone was counted a few times. V usage is TRBV10-1 and J usage is TRBJ2-7; the match to TRBD2 covers 8 bases. Germline CDR1 reads WNHNN; CDR2 reads SYGVQD (reference sequence). This CDR3 is built from 15 residues. The trim removed 1 base at V and 0 bases at J, leaving 2 bases unmatched. The CDR3 protein is CASSEFSGSSYEQYF. The CDR3, as DNA: TGCGCCAGCAGTGAGTTCAGCGGGAGCTCCTACGAGCAGTACTTC.

The CDR3 sequence: CASSVWQGGDQPQHF. CDR3 bases: TGTGCCAGCAGTGTTTGGCAGGGCGGGGATCAGCCCCAGCATTTT. V is TRBV6-1 and J is TRBJ1-5, with D perhaps TRBD1 (5 bases). V lost 4 bases and J 5 bases, leaving 15 bases between the germline ends. Germline CDR1 and CDR2: MNHNS and SASEGT. This CDR3 comprises 15 residues.

V gene TRBV27 combines with J gene TRBJ1-5; D unclear. The CDR3 contains 15 residues. The V end lost 5 bases, the J end lost 2 bases, and 13 bases lay between the germline ends. Germline-derived CDR1 and CDR2 are MNHEY and SMNVEV (reference sequence). CDR3 residues: CASSRGTPGNQPQHF. The CDR3 DNA follows: TGTGCCAGCAGTAGAGGTACGCCGGGCAATCAGCCCCAGCATTTT.

The chain employs TRBV5-8 and TRBJ2-5, with 11 positions matching TRBD2. Germline V gene sequence: CDR1 SGHTS, CDR2 YDEGEE. The J segment lost 4 bases and the V segment lost 2 bases, leaving 4 bases of the junction unmatched. This CDR3 spans 15 amino acids. The CDR3 protein is CASSLGLAGGETQYF. The CDR3 bases are TGTGCCAGCAGCTTAGGTCTAGCGGGAGGAGAGACCCAGTACTTC. The full variable domain, rest sourced from reference TRBV5-8 and TRBJ2-5, is EAGVTQSPTHLIKTRGQQATLRCSPISGHTSVYWYQQALGLGLQFLLWYDEGEERNRGNFPPRFSGRQFPNYSSELNVNALELEDSALYLCASSLGLAGGETQYFGPGTRLLVL.

This rearrangement joins TRBV19 to TRBJ2-1, with 8 bases identical to TRBD1. CDR3 size: 12 residues. CDR1 and CDR2 from the germline V gene are LNHDA and SQIVND (reference sequence). Trimming cost V 4 bases and J 8 bases; bases outside gene matches: 1. CDR3 nucleotide sequence: TGTGCCAGTAGTACGACAGGGGATGAGCAGTTCTTC. Its translation is CASSTTGDEQFF.

The rearrangement joins TRBV29-1 to TRBJ2-1, with D unclear. The V gene lost 6 bases and the J gene lost 0 bases, with 15 bases spanning the gap. CDR1 and CDR2 from the germline V gene are SQVTM and ANQGSEA. This CDR3 is 15 amino acids long. As DNA, the CDR3 is TGCAGCGTACGAACGGCAGGATCCTCCTACAATGAGCAGTTCTTC. Translated, it gives CSVRTAGSSYNEQFF.

The rearrangement joins TRBV13 to TRBJ2-2; 8 nucleotides agree with TRBD2. The CDR3 runs 15 residues. The germline V gene has CDR1 PRHDT and CDR2 FYEKMQ (reference sequence). Trimming took 7 bases from V and 5 from J; bases not matched to a gene: 9. The CDR3 here is CASTTRAGDTGELFF. In DNA form, the CDR3 reads TGTGCCAGCACGACGCGAGCGGGGGATACCGGGGAGCTGTTTTTT. Full variable domain (remainder filled in from reference TRBV13 and TRBJ2-2): AAGVIQSPRHLIKEKRETATLKCYPIPRHDTVYWYQQGPGQDPQFLISFYEKMQSDKGSIPDRFSAQQFSDYHSELNMSSLELGDSALYFCASTTRAGDTGELFFGEGSRLTVL.

CDR3 loop: CASSEVGNPYEQYF. Here the CDR3 DNA reads TGTGCCAGCAGCGAAGTCGGGAACCCCTACGAGCAGTACTTC. V and J are TRBV5-4 and TRBJ2-7, with a tentative D call TRBD2 (5 bases). The germline V gene encodes CDR1 SGHNT and CDR2 YYREEE (reference sequence). The CDR3 consists of 14 residues. The V end was cut by 4 bases, the J end by 2 bases, with 13 bases between.